One sample yielded the 28 T cell receptor beta chains listed below, sequenced in a study of early T cells in non-severe SARS-CoV-2 infection. TCRdb analysed the 5' RACE reads with MiXCR anew, one entry per CDR3 protein. Seen here are tens of thousands of distinct CDR3 sequences, approximately 6% observed once, and the top ten hold roughly 3.9%. The sequenced sample consisted of whole blood. The receptors were gathered from an adult who was a healthcare worker with PCR-confirmed SARS-CoV-2 infection or an uninfected control (not recorded which).

In its sample, this clonotype was seen many times. The chain couples TRBV11-2 to TRBJ2-7; D not resolved. Trimming left V 3 bases short and J 0 bases short, with 12 bases between. Germline V CDR1 and CDR2: SGHAT, FQNNGV. The CDR3 has 15 residues. The CDR3 protein is CASSFTSIPSYEQYF. CDR3 in DNA: TGTGCCAGCAGCTTTACGTCCATCCCCTCCTACGAGCAGTACTTC.

The sample holds many counts of this clonotype. CDR3 bases: TGTGCCAGCTTACAGACTTCCTATGGCTACACCTTC. As protein: CASLQTSYGYTF. The V and J genes are TRBV19 and TRBJ1-2; D is uncertain. CDR1 and CDR2 from the germline V gene are LNHDA and SQIVND (reference sequence). There are 12 residues in the CDR3. The V end lost 9 bases, the J end lost 4 bases, and 12 bases lay between the germline ends.

The chain joins TRBV5-4 to TRBJ2-1; the D gene is possibly TRBD2 (7 bases). CDR1 is SGHNT, CDR2 YYREEE, per germline (reference sequence). V lost 4 bases, J lost 4 bases, and 21 bases lay in between. The CDR3 covers 17 residues. CDR3 in DNA: TGTGCCAGCAGCGGCGGGGGCGGGCGGCACGAATACAATGAGCAGTTCTTC. Translating it yields CASSGGGGRHEYNEQFF.

This clonotype has at least ten counts. The rearrangement links TRBV7-2 to TRBJ1-6; TRBD1 might be the D (6 bases). The CDR3 has 12 residues. Germline CDR1 reads SGHTA; CDR2 reads FQGNSA. Trimming pared 7 bases from V and 11 bases from J, leaving 12 bases between. CDR3 DNA sequence: TGTGCCAGCACCTACAGGGCCGCACCCCTCCACTTT. Translation gives CASTYRAAPLHF.

There are many counts of this clonotype. The chain joins TRBV7-9 to TRBJ2-7; D gene uncertain. V lost 6 bases and J 1 base, leaving 13 bases between the germline ends. Germline V gives CDR1 SEHNR, CDR2 FQNEAQ (reference sequence). The CDR3 extends over 14 amino acids. CDR3: CASSRTVSSYEQYF. In nucleotides, the CDR3 is TGTGCCAGCAGTCGGACGGTTTCTTCCTACGAGCAGTACTTC.

The sample holds a few counts of this clonotype. The chain links TRBV5-5 to TRBJ1-6; D ambiguous. The CDR3 covers 16 residues. In germline, CDR1 is SGHKS, CDR2 YYEKEE (reference sequence). The germline V and J ends were trimmed by 0 bases and 6 bases, with 13 bases remaining between them. The CDR3 loop reads CASSLGRGVLNSPLHF. The CDR3 bases are TGTGCCAGCAGCTTGGGGCGCGGGGTCCTTAATTCACCCCTCCACTTT.

This clonotype has a count of ten or more. V is TRBV7-2 and J is TRBJ1-5; the D gene is possibly TRBD1 (6 bases). V was shortened by 1 base and J by 4 bases, with 11 bases between the two germline ends. The germline V gene has CDR1 SGHTA and CDR2 FQGNSA. This CDR3 is built from 15 residues. CDR3 DNA: TGTGCCAGCAGCTTAGAATACAGGGCGAATCAGCCCCAGCATTTT. This gives the protein CASSLEYRANQPQHF.

This clonotype has just a few counts. The chain carries TRBV2 and TRBJ2-2; D remains unclear. The V gene lost 1 base and the J gene lost 8 bases, with 8 bases spanning the gap. This CDR3 spans 13 amino acids. Germline lookup yields CDR1 SNHLY and CDR2 FYNNEI. The CDR3 loop is CASSEGRGGELFF. The CDR3 DNA sequence: TGTGCCAGCAGTGAAGGCCGAGGAGGGGAGCTGTTTTTT.

This clonotype was observed at least ten times. The chain combines TRBV25-1 with TRBJ1-6; a weak D match, TRBD1 (5 bases). Trimming left V 5 bases short and J 9 bases short, with 17 bases between. The CDR3 sequence is 15 residues long. Germline V CDR1 and CDR2: MGHDK, SYGVNS. The CDR3 nucleotides read TGTGCCAGCAGTTCTCCGGGACTAGGCGGTTCACCCCTCCACTTT. Protein product: CASSSPGLGGSPLHF.

Many counts were recorded for this clonotype. Its ends do not fully match the called genes, so a read error is possible. The rearrangement links TRBV5-1 to TRBJ2-2; D uncertain. Germline-derived CDR1 and CDR2 are SGHRS and YFSETQ. The CDR3 extends over 14 amino acids. CDR3 sequence reads: CASTDAGNPGELFF. In DNA, the CDR3 is TGCGCCAGCACGGACGCTGGGAACCCCGGGGAGCTGTTTTTT.

The V and J genes are TRBV4-3 and TRBJ2-7; weak D call: TRBD2 (5 bases). Germline-derived CDR1 and CDR2 are LGHNA and YSLEER. The CDR3 spans 15 residues. Trimming cost V 4 bases and J 1 base, with 14 bases left between them. CDR3 sequence (DNA): TGCGCCAGCAGCCCCTCCCCGGGGAATTCCTACGAGCAGTACTTC. It codes for CASSPSPGNSYEQYF.

Concerning this clonotype: Since a much larger clone is just one base distant, this may be a read error. This chain uses TRBV6-5 with TRBJ2-7; maybe TRBD2 (7 bases). V gave up 4 bases and J gave up 6 bases, with 10 bases separating them. Germline-derived CDR1 and CDR2 are MNHEY and SVGAGI. The CDR3 has 12 residues. CDR3 in amino acids: CASSCRGAEQYF. The DNA of the CDR3 is TGTGCCAGCAGTTGCCGGGGGGCCGAGCAGTACTTC.

This clonotype appeared many times. The genes are TRBV7-2 and TRBJ2-1, with unresolved D. Germline V gene data show CDR1 as SGHTA and CDR2 as FQGNSA. Trimming cost V 0 bases and J 5 bases, with 8 bases left between them. CDR3 length: 14 residues. The CDR3 nucleotides are TGTGCCAGCAGCTTAGCGGGTGGAAACAATGAGCAGTTCTTC. Its translation is CASSLAGGNNEQFF.

This clonotype appeared a few times. The J gene is TRBJ1-6, the V gene TRBV9, with D possibly matching TRBD1 (5 bases). CDR3 length equals 14 residues. The ends were cut back, 0 bases at V and 16 bases at J, with 17 bases in the middle. CDR1 is SGDLS and CDR2 is YYNGEE in the germline V gene. In DNA form, the CDR3 reads TGTGCCAGCAGCGTAGGTGGTGAAGGGACCCTACTCCACTTT. Its translation: CASSVGGEGTLLHF.

This clonotype occurred many times. This chain's CDR3 is CSALTDNYGYTF. In DNA, the CDR3 is TGCAGTGCTTTGACAGACAACTATGGCTACACCTTC. This chain joins TRBV20-1 and TRBJ1-2; a possible D gene is TRBD1 (5 bases). Looked up from germline, CDR1 is DFQATT and CDR2 is SNEGSKA (reference sequence). Deletions cut 5 bases from V and 2 bases from J, with 9 bases between. The CDR3 length is 12 residues.

This clonotype came up many times. This chain uses TRBV20-1 with TRBJ1-6; 9 nucleotides line up with TRBD1. Germline V lookup: CDR1 DFQATT, CDR2 SNEGSKA (reference sequence). V shed 4 bases and J 9 bases; nucleotides not matched to a gene: 7. This CDR3 spans 14 amino acids. CDR3 sequence (DNA): TGCAGTGCTACTCCGGGACAGGGTACTTCACCCCTCCACTTT. As protein: CSATPGQGTSPLHF.

The genes are TRBV11-2 and TRBJ2-3; TRBD2 matches at 11 bases. This CDR3 region has 15 residues. V lost 5 bases to trimming and J lost 1 base; unmatched junction nucleotides: 2. Germline values: CDR1 SGHAT, CDR2 FQNNGV. CDR3 sequence: CASSELAGGTDTQYF. In DNA form, the CDR3 reads TGTGCCAGCAGCGAACTAGCGGGGGGCACAGATACGCAGTATTTT.

This clonotype was recorded many times. This chain uses TRBV28 with TRBJ1-2; D is unclear. V dropped 4 bases and J dropped 2 bases, with 17 bases sitting between them. The CDR3 sequence is 16 residues long. CDR1 and CDR2 (germline): MDHEN, SYDVKM. This chain's CDR3 is CASSSPPSSENYGYTF. The CDR3 nucleotides are TGTGCCAGCAGTTCCCCACCCTCATCAGAAAACTATGGCTACACCTTC.

The gene calls are TRBV27 and TRBJ1-5; D is unclear. Deletions cut 1 base from V and 4 bases from J, with 5 bases between. Germline assignment: CDR1 MNHEY and CDR2 SMNVEV (reference sequence). The CDR3 has 13 amino acids. This CDR3 reads CASSLYLNQPQHF. The CDR3 DNA is TGTGCCAGCAGTTTATACTTGAATCAGCCCCAGCATTTT.

In its sample, this clonotype was seen many times. This chain connects TRBV5-5 to TRBJ2-3, with TRBD1 identical over 7 bases. The V segment lost 4 bases and the J segment 2 bases; nucleotides outside the gene matches: 7. From germline, CDR1 is SGHKS and CDR2 YYEKEE (reference sequence). This CDR3 spans 15 amino acids. The CDR3 DNA follows: TGTGCCAGCAGCCTTAGACAGGGCACCACAGATACGCAGTATTTT. This translates into CASSLRQGTTDTQYF.

The sample holds a few counts of this clonotype. The rearrangement links TRBV18 to TRBJ2-1, with D perhaps TRBD1 or TRBD2 (5 bases each). The germline CDR1 and CDR2 sequences are KGHSH and LQKENI. Deletions cut 0 bases from V and 5 bases from J, with 23 bases between. The CDR3 contains 19 residues. DNA for the CDR3: TGTGCCAGCTCACCACCGCCTTCTGTTAGGGAGACAGCCCACAATGAGCAGTTCTTC. Residues: CASSPPPSVRETAHNEQFF.

In this sample, this clonotype turned up a few times. J is TRBJ1-1 and V is TRBV29-1; possibly TRBD1 for D (6 bases). The V gene's germline CDR1 is SQVTM and CDR2 ANQGSEA. V gave up 3 bases and J gave up 1 base, with 9 bases separating them. This CDR3 is built from 13 residues. The CDR3 DNA follows: TGCAGCGTTGAGCAGACAGGGAACACTGAAGCTTTCTTT. Protein: CSVEQTGNTEAFF.

This clonotype has at least ten counts. V is TRBV6-2 or TRBV6-3 and J is TRBJ1-5; 10 bases match TRBD1. The J segment lost 5 bases and the V segment lost 4 bases, leaving 5 bases of the junction unmatched. This CDR3 spans 15 amino acids. CDR1 and CDR2 from the germline V gene are MNHEY and SVGEGT. The CDR3 loop reads CASSSLDRGHQPQHF. The CDR3 DNA reads as TGTGCCAGCAGTTCCCTCGACAGGGGGCATCAGCCCCAGCATTTT.

This chain links TRBV2 with TRBJ2-5; D is unclear. The germline V gene has CDR1 SNHLY and CDR2 FYNNEI. The ends were cut back, 8 bases at V and 3 bases at J, with 7 bases in the middle. The length of the CDR3 is 11 residues. In nucleotides, the CDR3 is TGTGCCAGCGTAAGGGAAGAGACCCAGTACTTC. Protein product: CASVREETQYF.

This clonotype was seen more than once but under ten times. The chain is built from TRBV7-3 and TRBJ1-1, with 10 bases matching TRBD1. This CDR3 region has 14 residues. J lost 3 bases, V lost 5 bases, and 3 bases had no gene match. Germline CDR1 is SGHTA and CDR2 is FQGTGA. The DNA for the CDR3 is TGTGCCAGCAGCACGGGACAGGGGCACACTGAAGCTTTCTTT. Amino acids: CASSTGQGHTEAFF.

This clonotype was seen repeatedly, ten times or more. CDR3 in DNA: TGTGCCAGCAGCACGACTAGCGTCTACAATGAGCAGTTCTTC. It codes for CASSTTSVYNEQFF. The rearrangement uses TRBV14 and TRBJ2-1; 8 bases fit TRBD2. The germline V gene encodes CDR1 SGHDN and CDR2 FVKESK. The CDR3 runs 14 residues. The J segment lost 3 bases and the V segment lost 5 bases, leaving 3 bases of the junction unmatched.

In this sample, this clonotype turned up many times. This chain connects TRBV6-5 to TRBJ1-2, with a tentative D call TRBD1 (5 bases). CDR3 length: 15 amino acids. Trimming cost V 5 bases and J 3 bases, with 16 bases left between them. The germline gives CDR1 MNHEY, CDR2 SVGAGI. In nucleotides, the CDR3 is TGTGCCAGCAGTCGAAGTCTCTCGACAGACTATGGCTACACCTTC. As protein: CASSRSLSTDYGYTF.

This clonotype has at least ten counts. This sequence joins TRBV9 and TRBJ1-5, with 10 bases fitting TRBD1. Germline lookup yields CDR1 SGDLS and CDR2 YYNGEE. Trimming cost V 0 bases and J 7 bases; bases outside gene matches: 4. The CDR3 consists of 15 residues. This CDR3 reads CASSVGQGAGQPQHF. The CDR3 DNA reads TGTGCCAGCAGCGTAGGACAGGGGGCTGGGCAGCCCCAGCATTTT.